These 3 T cell receptor beta chains came from one sample sequenced in a study of blood T cells in healthy people across ages. A second PCR, run for roughly 7 to 11 cycles, used a sample-barcoded 5' primer plus a J-beta primer mix. TCRdb re-derived calls from the 5' RACE reads in MiXCR, one entry per CDR3 protein. This sample yields roughly 800,000 distinct CDR3 sequences, of which just under 25% are seen a single time; 9.4% belongs to the top ten. This same sample was also taken into another study, of T cells of mothers and their children.

The specimen was blood. The receptors come from a boy between 10 and 17 years old in good health.

This clonotype was seen only a few times. The rearrangement uses TRBV7-2 and TRBJ2-5; no firm D call. The J call may not be correct, given that the DNA end is closer to TRBJ2-1. CDR3 length: 12 residues. Germline CDR1 reads SGHTA; CDR2 reads FQGNSA. CDR3: CASNNKVFEQFF. For the CDR3, the DNA is TGTGCCAGCAACAATAAGGTCTTTGAGCAGTTCTTC.

The chain combines TRBV5-1 with TRBJ2-5; maybe TRBD2 (6 bases). This CDR3 contains 12 residues. CDR1 and CDR2 (germline): SGHRS, YFSETQ. V was trimmed by 7 bases and J by 11 bases, leaving 18 bases between them. The CDR3 bases are TGCGCCAGCGGGACGGAGGGGAGTACTCAGTACTTC. This translates into CASGTEGSTQYF.

The chain's CDR3 is CSVTTSSSYNEQFF. CDR3 coding DNA: TGCAGCGTTACGACGTCGAGCTCCTACAATGAGCAGTTCTTC. This sequence joins TRBV29-1 and TRBJ2-1; D is undetermined. The CDR3 is 14 amino acids. V was pared by 5 bases and J by 0 bases, with 11 bases between. Per the germline V gene, CDR1 is SQVTM and CDR2 is ANQGSEA.